The 28 T cell receptor beta chains below all came from one sample that was sequenced in a study of T cells after yellow fever vaccination. TCRdb independently ran MiXCR on the 5' RACE reads; one entry per CDR3 protein. The sample yields 300,000 to 350,000 distinct CDR3 sequences, approximately 4.3% seen once. Sequenced material: PBMCs, taken 15 days after the yellow fever booster vaccination. The receptors shown here come from a man between 18 and 29 years old who received the YFV17D yellow fever vaccine.

This clonotype has a handful of counts. This sequence joins TRBV24-1 and TRBJ1-2, with 9 bases fitting TRBD1. The germline CDR1 and CDR2 sequences are KGHDR and SFDVKD. Trimming cost V 10 bases and J 3 bases; bases outside gene matches: 11. The CDR3 covers 15 residues. The CDR3 spells CATLPGQGLDYGYTF. The DNA of the CDR3 is TGTGCCACTCTACCGGGACAGGGACTCGACTATGGCTACACCTTC.

This clonotype came up a few times. This chain links TRBV19 with TRBJ2-1; D is unclear. CDR1 and CDR2 (germline): LNHDA, SQIVND (reference sequence). Trimming took 7 bases from V and 4 from J, leaving 11 bases between them. CDR3 length: 13 amino acids. The CDR3 spells CASNIPPYNEQFF. The CDR3 DNA is TGTGCCAGTAATATCCCCCCATACAATGAGCAGTTCTTC.

The chain joins TRBV9 to TRBJ2-2; 10 bases are a match to TRBD2. V lost 0 bases to trimming and J lost 5 bases; unmatched junction nucleotides: 4. Germline V CDR1 and CDR2: SGDLS, YYNGEE. CDR3 length: 16 amino acids. CDR3 nucleotide sequence: TGTGCCAGCAGCGTAGATCCAGCGGGGGGGACCGGGGAGCTGTTTTTT. Its translation: CASSVDPAGGTGELFF.

This clonotype was counted at least ten times. The chain joins TRBV27 to TRBJ2-3, with D tentatively TRBD2 (9 bases). The CDR3 has 18 amino acids. V lost 7 bases and J 4 bases, leaving 27 bases between the germline ends. The germline gives CDR1 MNHEY, CDR2 SMNVEV (reference sequence). As DNA, the CDR3 is TGTGCCAGCACCGCCGGGACAGGCGGGCGGGGGGGCCCAGATACGCAGTATTTT. Residues: CASTAGTGGRGGPDTQYF.

The table lists this clonotype with many counts. The J gene is TRBJ2-5, the V gene TRBV18; a weak D match, TRBD1 (5 bases). V lost 6 bases and J lost 2, with 10 bases in between. Germline CDR1 is KGHSH and CDR2 is LQKENI. The CDR3 is 13 amino acids. CDR3 sequence: CASSQDIQETQYF. CDR3 DNA sequence: TGTGCCAGCTCCCAGGACATTCAAGAGACCCAGTACTTC.

This clonotype was detected ten times or more. The rearrangement joins TRBV4-1 to TRBJ2-5; 11 nucleotides agree with TRBD2. This CDR3 has 16 residues. Germline values: CDR1 MGHRA, CDR2 YSYEKL. Trimming removed 1 base from V and 0 bases from J; junction bases left unmatched: 1. As DNA, the CDR3 is TGCGCCAGCAGCCAAGTGACTAGCGGGGACCAAGAGACCCAGTACTTC. Translating gives CASSQVTSGDQETQYF.

At least ten counts were recorded for this clonotype. The chain recombines TRBV6-6 with TRBJ2-7, with 9 bases that match TRBD1. The V segment lost 5 bases and the J segment 3 bases; nucleotides outside the gene matches: 5. This CDR3 comprises 14 residues. CDR1 is MNHNY and CDR2 is SVGAGI in the germline V gene (reference sequence). The CDR3 DNA follows: TGTGCCAGCAGTAAGGGGACAGGGAACTACGAGCAGTACGTC. Translated: CASSKGTGNYEQYV.

This clonotype was seen repeatedly, ten times or more. The chain recombines TRBV7-2 with TRBJ1-2, with 10 bases that match TRBD1. The CDR3 is 18 residues long. V lost 4 bases and J lost 4; bases outside the gene matches: 15. Germline CDR1 reads SGHTA; CDR2 reads FQGNSA. The CDR3: CASSSLDLTRDRGYGYTF. In DNA form, the CDR3 reads TGTGCCAGCAGCTCGCTAGACCTCACCCGGGACAGGGGCTATGGCTACACCTTC.

This clonotype was seen only a few times. This sequence joins TRBV7-2 and TRBJ2-2; 8 nucleotides match TRBD1. From germline, CDR1 is SGHTA and CDR2 FQGNSA. V lost 5 bases and J lost 7; bases outside the gene matches: 9. This CDR3 has 15 amino acids. The CDR3 sequence: CASSASGGLVGELFF. The CDR3 DNA follows: TGTGCCAGCAGCGCCTCAGGGGGCCTGGTCGGGGAGCTGTTTTTT.

This clonotype was counted at least ten times. The CDR3 region is CSPTRGGSNEQFF. For the CDR3, the DNA is TGCAGCCCGACCCGGGGGGGATCCAATGAGCAGTTCTTC. The chain is built from TRBV29-1 and TRBJ2-1; 8 bases match TRBD2. V dropped 8 bases and J dropped 6; count of bases not matched to a gene: 9. Germline CDR1 is SQVTM and CDR2 is ANQGSEA. The CDR3 contains 13 residues.

This clonotype was seen at least ten times. V is TRBV6-2 or TRBV6-3 and J is TRBJ2-7; D remains unclear. This CDR3 has 13 amino acids. Per the germline V gene, CDR1 is MNHEY and CDR2 is SVGEGT. The V and J ends lost 10 bases and 0 bases respectively, with 13 bases between them. DNA for the CDR3: TGTGCCACCGAGGCAGGTTACTCCTACGAGCAGTACGTC. As protein: CATEAGYSYEQYV.

This clonotype was found many times. The V call is TRBV5-1, the J call TRBJ1-5; possible D gene TRBD1, 5 bases. The CDR3 loop spans 15 amino acids. Germline V gene sequence: CDR1 SGHRS, CDR2 YFSETQ. Between the trimmed V and J ends, which lost 1 base and 4 bases, there was a span of 12 bases. The CDR3 DNA follows: TGCGCCAGCAGCTTGACGGGGACCCCAAATCAGCCCCAGCATTTT. Encoded protein: CASSLTGTPNQPQHF.

This clonotype was counted a few times. This chain connects TRBV7-2 to TRBJ2-1; D not resolved. The CDR3 consists of 13 residues. V was shortened by 4 bases and J by 5 bases, with 9 bases between the two germline ends. Germline assignment: CDR1 SGHTA and CDR2 FQGNSA. CDR3 residues: CASSWPANNEQFF. DNA for the CDR3: TGTGCCAGCAGCTGGCCGGCCAACAATGAGCAGTTCTTC.

This clonotype was seen repeatedly, ten times or more. The V and J genes are TRBV6-2 or TRBV6-3 and TRBJ2-2; possible D gene TRBD1, 7 bases. Germline V lookup: CDR1 MNHEY, CDR2 SVGEGT. The CDR3 consists of 17 residues. The ends were cut back, 0 bases at V and 4 bases at J, with 15 bases in the middle. The CDR3 is CASSYSDYRGLTGELFF. The CDR3 DNA reads TGTGCCAGCAGTTACTCAGACTACAGGGGACTCACCGGGGAGCTGTTTTTT.

The chain couples TRBV7-9 to TRBJ1-1, with D unclear. Per germline, CDR1 SEHNR and CDR2 FQNEAQ (reference sequence). The CDR3 consists of 13 residues. The germline V and J ends were trimmed by 5 bases and 7 bases, with 14 bases remaining between them. The CDR3 DNA sequence: TGTGCCAGCAGCCCCGGGCAGGCCTATGAAGCTTTCTTT. Its protein is CASSPGQAYEAFF.

This clonotype came up many times. The chain couples TRBV3-1 to TRBJ1-2; D gene uncertain. Trimming shortened V by 1 base and J by 3 bases, and 12 bases separated the two germline ends. This CDR3 is built from 15 residues. Germline V gives CDR1 LGHDT, CDR2 YNNKEL (reference sequence). The CDR3 region has the DNA TGTGCCAGCAGCCAAGGGGAGGCAGTAGACTATGGCTACACCTTC. Translated, it gives CASSQGEAVDYGYTF.

V is TRBV27 and J is TRBJ1-6; tentative D call: TRBD1 (5 bases). CDR1 and CDR2 (germline): MNHEY, SMNVEV (reference sequence). The CDR3 sequence is 18 residues long. Trimming pared 5 bases from V and 0 bases from J, leaving 17 bases between. The CDR3 DNA sequence: TGTGCCAGCAGTCAAGGGACGCGGTCAAGCTCCTATAATTCACCCCTCCACTTT. This encodes CASSQGTRSSSYNSPLHF.

This clonotype showed up just a few times. This sequence joins TRBV5-1 and TRBJ1-1; no definite D call. Trimming stripped 1 base from V and 5 bases from J, with 12 bases between. CDR3 length: 14 residues. CDR1 is SGHRS, CDR2 YFSETQ, per germline. DNA for the CDR3: TGCGCCAGCAGCTTGACCTCACGGAGGACTGAAGCTTTCTTT. Protein: CASSLTSRRTEAFF.

In this sample, this clonotype turned up many times. The genes are TRBV10-3 and TRBJ2-7, with D possibly TRBD1 on 6 matching bases. With 7 bases removed from V and 5 bases from J, the gap between germline ends came to 21 bases. Germline assignment: CDR1 ENHRY and CDR2 SYGVKD. This CDR3 has 15 amino acids. As DNA, the CDR3 is TGTGCCATCACCGTGGGCAGGGGCCCGGGGAACGAGCAGTACTTC. The encoded protein is CAITVGRGPGNEQYF.

This clonotype was seen more than once but under ten times. V is TRBV12-5 and J is TRBJ1-2, with D unresolved. The ends were cut back, 7 bases at V and 4 bases at J, with 7 bases in the middle. This CDR3 contains 11 residues. Germline loops: CDR1 LGHNT, CDR2 FRNRAP. The chain's CDR3 is CASARGYGYTF. The DNA of the CDR3 is TGTGCTAGTGCCCGGGGCTATGGCTACACCTTC.

This clonotype was found a few times. The chain recombines TRBV3-1 with TRBJ2-5; D gene ambiguous. The germline gives CDR1 LGHDT, CDR2 YNNKEL (reference sequence). CDR3 length: 13 residues. Trimming stripped 10 bases from V and 0 bases from J, with 12 bases between. The CDR3 here is CATRRPYQETQYF. The DNA of the CDR3 is TGTGCCACGCGGAGACCGTACCAAGAGACCCAGTACTTC.

The chain links TRBV27 to TRBJ2-7, with D perhaps assigned TRBD1 or TRBD2 (7 bases each). V lost 5 bases and J 7 bases, leaving 15 bases between the germline ends. The CDR3 has 13 amino acids. CDR1 is MNHEY, CDR2 SMNVEV, per germline (reference sequence). The CDR3 sequence: CASSPRQGGEQYF. CDR3 in DNA: TGTGCCAGCAGTCCCCGACAGGGAGGGGAGCAGTACTTC.

The genes are TRBV20-1 and TRBJ2-5; TRBD2 matches 9 bases. CDR3 size: 14 residues. With V trimmed by 4 bases and J by 4 bases, 7 bases remained unmatched. The V gene's germline CDR1 is DFQATT and CDR2 SNEGSKA (reference sequence). The CDR3 bases are TGCAGTGCTATGCCGGGACTAGCTATAGAGACCCAGTACTTC. It is translated as CSAMPGLAIETQYF.

This clonotype was seen more than once but under ten times. This sequence joins TRBV7-8 and TRBJ2-1, with 7 bases aligning to TRBD2. V shed 4 bases, J shed 9 bases, and the junction held 6 bases outside the gene matches. Germline-derived CDR1 and CDR2 are SGHVS and FQNEAQ. The CDR3 runs 13 residues. Here the CDR3 DNA reads TGTGCCAGCAGCTGGGAGCGGGGTGTTGAGCAGTTCTTC. Translated: CASSWERGVEQFF. The whole variable domain, remainder taken from reference TRBV7-8 and TRBJ2-1, is GAGVSQSPRYKVAKRGQDVALRCDPISGHVSLFWYQQALGQGPEFLTYFQNEAQLDKSGLPSDRFFAERPEGSVSTLKIQRTQQEDSAVYLCASSWERGVEQFFGPGTRLTVL.

This clonotype was counted many times. The chain links TRBV7-3 to TRBJ1-1; D remains unclear. Germline V gives CDR1 SGHTA, CDR2 FQGTGA. V was cut by 5 bases and J by 5 bases, with 24 bases left in between. This CDR3 spans 17 amino acids. In nucleotides, the CDR3 is TGTGCCAGCAGCCCTCAACCGGTTTTGGGGTACAGTACTGAAGCTTTCTTT. This translates into CASSPQPVLGYSTEAFF.

This clonotype was detected only a few times. V gene TRBV12-3 or TRBV12-4 combines with J gene TRBJ1-2; TRBD1 aligns across 7 bases. CDR3 length equals 15 residues. V shed 2 bases, J shed 3 bases, and the junction held 6 bases outside the gene matches. Here the CDR3 DNA reads TGTGCCAGCAGTTTAAGGGACGGGACAGACTATGGCTACACCTTC. This sequence encodes CASSLRDGTDYGYTF.

This clonotype was picked up a small number of times. CDR3 in DNA: TGCGCCAGCGGCCGGGATCCGGCGTACGAGCAGTACTTC. Translating gives CASGRDPAYEQYF. The chain recombines TRBV5-1 with TRBJ2-7; TRBD2 might be the D (5 bases). The CDR3 runs to 13 residues. With 7 bases removed from V and 4 bases from J, the gap between germline ends came to 15 bases. Germline loops: CDR1 SGHRS, CDR2 YFSETQ.

The chain recombines TRBV18 with TRBJ1-1, with a possible D match to TRBD1 (5 bases). The V gene lost 5 bases and the J gene lost 0 bases, with 10 bases spanning the gap. Per the germline V gene, CDR1 is KGHSH and CDR2 is LQKENI. This CDR3 is 14 amino acids long. The CDR3 DNA reads as TGTGCCAGCTCAGACAGTACTATGAACACTGAAGCTTTCTTT. Amino acids: CASSDSTMNTEAFF. Together with reference TRBV18 and TRBJ1-1, the CDR3 gives the full variable domain: NAGVMQNPRHLVRRRGQEARLRCSPMKGHSHVYWYRQLPEEGLKFMVYLQKENIIDESGMPKERFSAEFPKEGPSILRIQQVVRGDSAAYFCASSDSTMNTEAFFGQGTRLTVV.